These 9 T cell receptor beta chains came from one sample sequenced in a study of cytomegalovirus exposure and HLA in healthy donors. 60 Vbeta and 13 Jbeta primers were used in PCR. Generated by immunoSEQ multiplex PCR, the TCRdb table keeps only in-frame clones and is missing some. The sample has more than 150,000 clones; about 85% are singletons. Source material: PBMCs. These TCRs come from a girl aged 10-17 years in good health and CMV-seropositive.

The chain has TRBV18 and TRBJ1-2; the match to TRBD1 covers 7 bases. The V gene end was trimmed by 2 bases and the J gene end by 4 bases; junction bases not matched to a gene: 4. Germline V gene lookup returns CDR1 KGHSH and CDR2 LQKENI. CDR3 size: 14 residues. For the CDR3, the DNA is TGTGCCAGCTCACCAAGCCCAGGGGGCTATGGCTACACCTTC. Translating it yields CASSPSPGGYGYTF.

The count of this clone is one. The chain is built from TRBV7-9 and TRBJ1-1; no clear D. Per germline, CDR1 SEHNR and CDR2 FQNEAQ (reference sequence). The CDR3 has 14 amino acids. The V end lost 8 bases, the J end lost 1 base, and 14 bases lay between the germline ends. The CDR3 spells CASCDGLRNTEAFF. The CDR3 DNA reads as TGTGCCAGCTGCGACGGGTTAAGGAACACTGAAGCTTTCTTT.

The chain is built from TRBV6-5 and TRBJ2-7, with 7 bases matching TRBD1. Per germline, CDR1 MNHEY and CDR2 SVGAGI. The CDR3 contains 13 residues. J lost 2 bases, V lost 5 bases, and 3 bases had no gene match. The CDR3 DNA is TGTGCCAGCAGTCTGGGGACAGCCTACGAGCAGTACTTC. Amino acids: CASSLGTAYEQYF.

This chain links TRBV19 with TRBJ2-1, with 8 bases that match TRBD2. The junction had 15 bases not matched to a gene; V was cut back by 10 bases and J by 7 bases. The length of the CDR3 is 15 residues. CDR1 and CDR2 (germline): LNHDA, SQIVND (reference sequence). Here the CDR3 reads CATTPGLGKGNEQFF. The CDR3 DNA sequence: TGTGCCACCACCCCGGGACTAGGAAAGGGAAATGAGCAGTTCTTC.

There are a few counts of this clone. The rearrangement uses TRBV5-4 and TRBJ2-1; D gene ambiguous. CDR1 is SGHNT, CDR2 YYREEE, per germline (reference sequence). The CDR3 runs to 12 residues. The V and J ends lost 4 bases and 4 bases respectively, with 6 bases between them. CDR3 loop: CASSTGYNEQFF. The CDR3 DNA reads TGTGCCAGCAGCACCGGGTACAATGAGCAGTTCTTC.

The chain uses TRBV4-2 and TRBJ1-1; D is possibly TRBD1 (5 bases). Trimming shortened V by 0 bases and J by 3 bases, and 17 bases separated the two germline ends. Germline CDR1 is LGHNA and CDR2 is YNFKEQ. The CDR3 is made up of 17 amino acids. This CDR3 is CASSQDPPTIGDTEAFF. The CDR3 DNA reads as TGTGCCAGCAGCCAAGATCCCCCGACGATAGGGGACACTGAAGCTTTCTTT.

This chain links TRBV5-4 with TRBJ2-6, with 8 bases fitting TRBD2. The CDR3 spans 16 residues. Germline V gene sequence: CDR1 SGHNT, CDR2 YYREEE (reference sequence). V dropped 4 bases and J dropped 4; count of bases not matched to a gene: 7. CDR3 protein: CASSRNGGAGANVLTF. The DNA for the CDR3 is TGTGCCAGCAGCCGAAACGGGGGGGCCGGGGCCAACGTCCTGACTTTC.

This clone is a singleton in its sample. CDR3 in amino acids: CASSIRGRMETQYF. The DNA of the CDR3 is TGTGCCAGCAGTATTCGCGGGAGAATGGAGACCCAGTACTTC. This chain joins TRBV6-5 and TRBJ2-5; 7 nucleotides line up with TRBD2. The V gene's germline CDR1 is MNHEY and CDR2 SVGAGI. J gave up 5 bases and V 5 bases, and 8 bases lay outside the gene matches. This CDR3 contains 14 residues.

The CDR3 region is CSVAITGGGGTDTQYF. The CDR3 nucleotides read TGCAGCGTGGCCATAACAGGGGGCGGGGGCACAGATACGCAGTATTTT. The chain joins TRBV29-1 to TRBJ2-3, with 9 bases identical to TRBD1. Germline lookup yields CDR1 SQVTM and CDR2 ANQGSEA. There are 16 residues in the CDR3. The ends lost 6 bases at V and 1 base at J; junction bases unmatched: 11.